This TCR beta chain was retrieved from a study of blood T cell repertoires in COVID-19. Study details: Sites in the United States, Italy and Spain provided acute and convalescent COVID-19 samples.

The CDR3 totals 15 residues. Trimming removed 0 bases at V and 0 bases at J, with 10 bases between. Germline V gene data show CDR1 as SGDLS and CDR2 as YYNGEE. In the original analysis: The assay estimated nucleated cells by amplifying reference gene primers. Clones were sequenced by immunoSEQ multiplex PCR, and TCRdb holds only the in-frame ones, with some missing. The V and J calls and clone size come from that table; D and trimming were worked out from the DNA. The data hold about 320,000 clones, with 65% to 90% observed a single time. V gene TRBV9 combines with J gene TRBJ2-7; tentative D call: TRBD1 (6 bases). The origin of this receptor is a human donor in a cohort sampled during active COVID-19. The sample consisted of peripheral blood. CDR3 sequence: CASSVGQVSSYEQYF. As DNA, the CDR3 is TGTGCCAGCAGCGTAGGACAGGTTAGCTCCTACGAGCAGTACTTC.